The clone carrying this T cell receptor (beta chain) showed up just a few times. Its antigen is unidentified. The data originate from a study of CD8 T cells in ankylosing spondylitis. General observations from the study: Blood of patients with ankylosing spondylitis appeared to be characterized by a TCR beta motif of several highly homologous variants.

The CDR3 totals 14 residues. CDR1 and CDR2 from the germline V gene are LGHDT and YNNKEL (reference sequence). Trimming stripped 4 bases from V and 1 base from J, with 10 bases between. TCRdb reprocessed the 5' RACE reads with MiXCR, giving one entry per CDR3 protein. The data show 350,000 to 550,000 distinct CDR3 sequences, roughly 27% seen once. This chain joins TRBV3-1 and TRBJ1-2; no clear D gene. Sequenced sample: blood, either unsorted or a sorted T cell fraction (not recorded which). This sequence originates from a male donor with ankylosing spondylitis. CDR3 residues: CASSPRGDNYGYTF. CDR3 nucleotide sequence: TGTGCCAGCAGCCCTCGAGGCGATAACTATGGCTACACCTTC.